This T cell receptor beta chain was obtained from a study of blood T cell repertoires in COVID-19. Looking at the study overall: From the United States, Italy and Spain came samples of acute and convalescent COVID-19. T cells, B-cell-depleted T cells, or PBMCs provided the cDNA or gDNA that served as material.

As handled by the study authors: Amplified reference gene primers provided the basis for estimating nucleated cell counts. Profiling relied on immunoSEQ multiplex PCR, and the TCRdb table lists in-frame clones only, not all of them. V and J calls and clone size are those listed in that table; D and trimming were worked out from the DNA. This sample carries more than 110,000 clones, around 79% of them seen once, and the ten largest clones take 2.5% to 3.5%. Participants' own reports of clinical history determined their cohort assignment. The germline CDR1 and CDR2 sequences are SGDLS and YYNGEE. V lost 2 bases and J lost 0, with 15 bases in between. The CDR3 runs 18 residues.

This chain uses TRBV9 with TRBJ1-6; D not resolved. The sequence derives from a woman aged 50 to 60 who had recovered from COVID-19. Source material: PBMCs or T cells enriched from blood (not recorded which). CDR3: CASSVHSTGSSYNSPLHF. The CDR3 DNA reads TGTGCCAGCAGCGTGCACTCGACTGGGAGCTCCTATAATTCACCCCTCCACTTT.